The rows below give T cell receptor beta chains drawn from one sample of a study of shared clonotypes between healthy human individuals. Clones were read by immunoSEQ multiplex PCR, and TCRdb kept only the in-frame ones, dropping some. The sample holds 2,500,000 or so clones, more than 80% seen once. The sequenced sample was naive CD4+ T cells sorted from blood. Source of these receptors: a young man in good health. CDR3s include the opening cysteine and the closing phenylalanine or tryptophan. The D gene is left open where the match is weak. A clone size is listed for some rows: how often the clone was seen (once, few, many), or a class if it is expanded.

cdr3_aa,cdr3_nt,d_call,clone_size,v_call,j_call
CASSPRGGLAENNEQFF,TGTGCCAGCAGCCCTAGGGGGGGACTAGCGGAAAACAATGAGCAGTTCTTC,TRBD2,.,TRBV7-9,TRBJ2-1
CASSSLTRVDEQYF,TGCGCCAGCAGCTCCTTGACTAGGGTGGACGAGCAGTACTTC,.,.,TRBV10-1,TRBJ2-7
CASSFEVKRSTDTQYF,TGTGCCAGCAGCTTCGAGGTGAAGCGGAGCACAGATACGCAGTATTTT,.,.,TRBV5-6,TRBJ2-3
CASSLRRTSGRYEQYF,TGTGCCAGCAGCCTCCGGAGGACTAGCGGGAGATACGAGCAGTACTTC,TRBD2,.,TRBV7-9,TRBJ2-7
CAWRGSGNEQFF,TGTGCCTGGAGGGGTAGCGGGAATGAGCAGTTCTTC,TRBD2,.,TRBV30,TRBJ2-1
CASSIMAGGNTEAFF,TGTGCCAGTAGTATCATGGCAGGGGGAAACACTGAAGCTTTCTTT,TRBD1,.,TRBV19,TRBJ1-1
CASSLSAGVWDTQYF,TGTGCCAGCAGCTTATCGGCAGGGGTCTGGGATACGCAGTATTTT,.,.,TRBV7-9,TRBJ2-3
CASSSGGRLAANNNEQFF,TGTGCCAGCAGTTCAGGGGGGAGACTAGCGGCAAACAACAATGAGCAGTTCTTC,TRBD2,.,TRBV28,TRBJ2-1
CASIPGRAYEQYF,TGTGCCAGCATCCCGGGCAGGGCCTACGAGCAGTACTTC,.,once,TRBV28,TRBJ2-7
CASSYSVGDQETQYF,TGTGCCAGCAGTTACTCGGTGGGGGACCAAGAGACCCAGTACTTC,.,.,TRBV6-6,TRBJ2-5
CASSHRPVSNTEAFF,TGTGCCAGCAGCCACCGGCCCGTTTCGAACACTGAAGCTTTCTTT,.,few,TRBV6-5,TRBJ1-1
CASRPPSANEQFF,TGTGCCAGCCGCCCCCCTAGTGCCAATGAGCAGTTCTTC,.,once,TRBV7-2,TRBJ2-1
CASSSQGSGGVEQFF,TGTGCCAGCAGCTCCCAGGGTAGCGGGGGGGTGGAGCAGTTCTTC,TRBD2,.,TRBV7-9,TRBJ2-1
CASGLVRKGTTITDTQYF,TGTGCTAGTGGTTTGGTAAGGAAAGGGACAACTATTACAGATACGCAGTATTTT,.,.,TRBV12-5,TRBJ2-3
CASSLGRALYEQYF,TGTGCCAGCAGCCTCGGCAGGGCCCTCTACGAGCAGTACTTC,.,.,TRBV2,TRBJ2-7
CASSPLASGETQYF,TGTGCCAGCTCACCGCTCGCTAGCGGGGAGACCCAGTACTTC,TRBD2,.,TRBV18,TRBJ2-5
CASSRGLLREQFF,TGTGCCAGCAGCCGGGGACTGTTACGTGAGCAGTTCTTC,.,.,TRBV14,TRBJ2-1
CASSSYRGFSYEQYF,TGTGCCAGCAGCTCGTACAGGGGATTTTCCTACGAGCAGTACTTC,TRBD1,once,TRBV7-2,TRBJ2-7
CASSLGQGTEAFF,TGTGCCAGCAGTCTAGGACAGGGCACTGAAGCTTTCTTT,TRBD1,.,TRBV6-6,TRBJ1-1
CASSLEGLAGPYEQYF,TGTGCCAGCAGCCTCGAAGGACTAGCGGGGCCCTACGAGCAGTACTTC,TRBD2,.,TRBV7-2,TRBJ2-7
CASSIPGDSYEQYF,TGTGCCAGTAGTATCCCAGGGGACTCCTACGAGCAGTACTTC,.,.,TRBV19,TRBJ2-7
CASSLGGGSGETQYF,TGTGCCAGCAGCTTAGGAGGGGGTTCGGGAGAGACCCAGTACTTC,.,.,TRBV7-2,TRBJ2-5
CASRSQRGGTDTQYF,TGTGCCAGCAGGTCTCAGCGGGGGGGCACAGATACGCAGTATTTT,TRBD2,.,TRBV5-6,TRBJ2-3
CASSLGDNSPLHF,TGTGCCAGCAGCCTGGGGGACAATTCACCCCTCCACTTT,.,.,TRBV7-9,TRBJ1-6
CASSMGQGAIRDTQYF,TGTGCCAGCAGCATGGGACAGGGGGCTATTCGGGATACGCAGTATTTT,TRBD1,.,TRBV7-2,TRBJ2-3
CASSQEAAGTNTGELFF,TGCGCCAGCAGCCAAGAAGCAGCGGGAACAAACACCGGGGAGCTGTTTTTT,TRBD2,.,TRBV4-3,TRBJ2-2
CASSPRGLAGGFRETQYF,TGTGCCAGCTCACCACGGGGACTAGCGGGGGGCTTCCGGGAGACCCAGTACTTC,TRBD2,.,TRBV18,TRBJ2-5
CASRSGQGTRGYTF,TGTGCCAGCCGATCCGGACAGGGGACGCGTGGCTACACCTTC,TRBD1,.,TRBV19,TRBJ1-2
CASSELGAGELFF,TGTGCCAGCAGTGAATTGGGGGCCGGGGAGCTGTTTTTT,.,.,TRBV25-1,TRBJ2-2
CAWKVGLAGPRNEQFF,TGTGCCTGGAAAGTCGGACTAGCGGGGCCCCGAAATGAGCAGTTCTTC,TRBD2,.,TRBV30,TRBJ2-1
CASSPPGTVVSGNTIYF,TGTGCCAGCTCACCACCCGGGACAGTCGTCTCTGGAAACACCATATATTTT,TRBD1,.,TRBV18,TRBJ1-3
CAWSAPGQGRKETQYF,TGTGCCTGGAGTGCTCCGGGACAGGGAAGGAAAGAGACCCAGTACTTC,TRBD1,.,TRBV30,TRBJ2-5
CASSPVQGAETQYF,TGTGCCAGCAGCCCGGTTCAGGGAGCAGAGACCCAGTACTTC,.,.,TRBV5-4,TRBJ2-5
CASSVPTGKPYNEQFF,TGCGCCAGCAGCGTGCCGACAGGGAAACCTTACAATGAGCAGTTCTTC,TRBD1,.,TRBV5-1,TRBJ2-1
CASSESVVYGYTF,TGTGCCAGCAGTGAATCCGTAGTCTATGGCTACACCTTC,.,once,TRBV25-1,TRBJ1-2
CASSYGSTYNSPLHF,TGTGCCAGCAGTTACGGCAGTACTTATAATTCACCCCTCCACTTT,.,.,TRBV6-5,TRBJ1-6
CASSSAGESREQYF,TGTGCCAGCAGCTCAGCGGGAGAATCGAGGGAGCAGTACTTC,TRBD2,.,TRBV5-4,TRBJ2-7
CASRTIGGNSPLHF,TGTGCCAGCAGGACCATAGGGGGTAATTCACCCCTCCACTTT,.,.,TRBV6-5,TRBJ1-6
CASSLEGELGYTF,TGCGCCAGCAGCTTGGAGGGGGAGTTGGGCTACACCTTC,.,few,TRBV5-1,TRBJ1-2
CAISESEGTEAFF,TGTGCCATCAGTGAGTCGGAGGGTACTGAAGCTTTCTTT,.,.,TRBV10-3,TRBJ1-1
CASSPRTGRGNQPQHF,TGTGCCAGCAGCCCCCGGACAGGGAGGGGCAATCAGCCCCAGCATTTT,TRBD1,.,TRBV11-2,TRBJ1-5
CSVEHQVPETQYF,TGCAGCGTTGAACACCAGGTCCCCGAGACCCAGTACTTC,.,.,TRBV29-1,TRBJ2-5
CASSLVGGSDYGYTF,TGTGCCAGCAGCTTAGTAGGGGGCTCGGACTATGGCTACACCTTC,TRBD1,.,TRBV11-2,TRBJ1-2
CASKQGGGYTF,TGTGCCAGCAAACAGGGTGGAGGCTACACCTTC,.,.,TRBV2,TRBJ1-2
CSVEGTTEQYF,TGCAGCGTTGAAGGGACAACCGAGCAGTACTTC,.,.,TRBV29-1,TRBJ2-7
CASSLAGGALNTEAFF,TGTGCCAGCAGCTTAGCGGGAGGGGCTTTAAACACTGAAGCTTTCTTT,.,.,TRBV7-2,TRBJ1-1
CASTKETIRVF,TGTGCCAGCACGAAAGAAACTATTAGGGTCTTC,.,.,TRBV7-2,TRBJ2-1
CASSRRGANTEAFF,TGTGCCAGCAGTCGTAGGGGGGCGAACACTGAAGCTTTCTTT,.,few,TRBV11-1,TRBJ1-1
CASSEAASNPWEQFF,TGTGCCAGCAGTGAAGCGGCTAGCAACCCCTGGGAGCAGTTCTTC,.,once,TRBV6-1,TRBJ2-1
CASSPRAASTDTQYF,TGTGCCAGCAGCCCCCGGGCTGCTAGCACAGATACGCAGTATTTT,.,.,TRBV7-9,TRBJ2-3
CASSYSGTGRNQPQHF,TGTGCCAGCAGTTACTCCGGGACAGGGCGCAATCAGCCCCAGCATTTT,TRBD1,.,TRBV6-5,TRBJ1-5
CATGTTIYEQYF,TGTGCCACAGGGACTACAATCTACGAGCAGTACTTC,TRBD2,.,TRBV10-3,TRBJ2-7
CASSLSPPTGVYEQYF,TGTGCCAGCAGCTTGTCACCGCCTACAGGGGTCTACGAGCAGTACTTC,TRBD1,once,TRBV7-6,TRBJ2-7
CASSKTRDTGELFF,TGCGCCAGCAGCAAGACTAGGGACACCGGGGAGCTGTTTTTT,.,.,TRBV10-2,TRBJ2-2
CASRTTSGVYEQYF,TGTGCCAGCAGGACGACTAGCGGGGTGTACGAGCAGTACTTC,TRBD2,.,TRBV11-2,TRBJ2-7
CASSWSAQGNEKLFF,TGTGCCAGCAGCTGGTCAGCGCAGGGTAATGAAAAACTGTTTTTT,.,.,TRBV11-2,TRBJ1-4
CASSLSTTGRGIQYF,TGTGCCAGCAGTCTGTCGACGACAGGCCGAGGCATTCAGTACTTC,.,.,TRBV6-1,TRBJ2-4
CASSLVSGMNTEAFF,TGTGCCAGCAGCTTAGTGTCTGGTATGAACACTGAAGCTTTCTTT,.,.,TRBV7-2,TRBJ1-1
CASSSRGFGTDTQYF,TGTGCCAGCAGCTCCAGGGGATTTGGCACAGATACGCAGTATTTT,.,.,TRBV11-3,TRBJ2-3